One sample yielded the 9 T cell receptor beta chains listed below, sequenced in a study of OX40 agonist ivuxolimab in advanced cancers. Some clones are missing from TCRdb's copy, which holds only in-frame ones; the method was immunoSEQ multiplex PCR. In the table there are about 58,000 clones, about 82% of which are singletons. Sequenced material: CD4+ or CD8+ T cells sorted from blood, taken in a trial of the OX40 agonist ivuxolimab. The source of these receptors is an adult with an advanced solid tumor such as melanoma, head and neck, liver or kidney cancer.

DNA for the CDR3: TGTGCCAGCAGAACCCGCGACGGCCGGGGCAACGGCTACACCTTC. Its translation: CASRTRDGRGNGYTF. The rearrangement links TRBV28 to TRBJ1-2, with a weak D call TRBD1 (5 bases). This CDR3 has 15 residues. V gave up 6 bases and J gave up 8 bases, with 22 bases separating them. Germline V gene sequence: CDR1 MDHEN, CDR2 SYDVKM.

The chain uses TRBV5-1 and TRBJ2-5; perhaps TRBD2 as D (5 bases). The CDR3 contains 15 residues. Trimming cost V 3 bases and J 0 bases, with 12 bases left between them. CDR1 is SGHRS and CDR2 is YFSETQ in the germline V gene. CDR3 nucleotide sequence: TGCGCCAGCAGCTCAAGGCCGGGGTACCAAGAGACCCAGTACTTC. It is translated as CASSSRPGYQETQYF. The entire variable domain, with the rest obtained from reference TRBV5-1 and TRBJ2-5, is as follows: KAGVTQTPRYLIKTRGQQVTLSCSPISGHRSVSWYQQTPGQGLQFLFEYFSETQRNKGNFPGRFSGRQFSNSRSEMNVSTLELGDSALYLCASSSRPGYQETQYFGPGTRLLVL.

The rearrangement uses TRBV18 and TRBJ2-7; no definite D call. Trimming shortened V by 2 bases and J by 6 bases, and 11 bases separated the two germline ends. Germline V gives CDR1 KGHSH, CDR2 LQKENI. The CDR3 totals 13 residues. The CDR3 sequence: CASSPVGIAEQYF. The DNA for the CDR3 is TGTGCCAGCTCACCAGTAGGGATAGCCGAGCAGTACTTC. Together with reference TRBV18 and TRBJ2-7, the CDR3 gives the full variable domain: NAGVMQNPRHLVRRRGQEARLRCSPMKGHSHVYWYRQLPEEGLKFMVYLQKENIIDESGMPKERFSAEFPKEGPSILRIQQVVRGDSAAYFCASSPVGIAEQYFGPGTRLTVT.

This chain uses TRBV6-1 with TRBJ2-3, with D tentatively TRBD1 (6 bases). Germline V lookup: CDR1 MNHNS, CDR2 SASEGT. Deletions cut 7 bases from V and 2 bases from J, with 16 bases between. There are 15 residues in the CDR3. This chain's CDR3 is CASTDSWGPTDTQYF. The CDR3 nucleotides are TGTGCCAGCACCGACAGTTGGGGGCCCACAGATACGCAGTATTTT.

The chain joins TRBV5-1 to TRBJ1-2, with D possibly being TRBD1 (6 bases). Per germline, CDR1 SGHRS and CDR2 YFSETQ. The CDR3 consists of 15 residues. V was cut by 1 base and J by 3 bases, with 13 bases left in between. As DNA, the CDR3 is TGCGCCAGCAGCTTGAAAGGGGGTGCCGACTATGGCTACACCTTC. It codes for CASSLKGGADYGYTF.

V usage is TRBV5-8 and J usage is TRBJ1-6; weak D call: TRBD1 (6 bases). The CDR3 runs to 15 residues. Trimming shortened V by 0 bases and J by 7 bases, and 11 bases separated the two germline ends. CDR1 is SGHTS and CDR2 is YDEGEE in the germline V gene. The CDR3 bases are TGTGCCAGCAGCTTGGGCACAGGGATCAATTCACCCCTCCACTTT. It codes for CASSLGTGINSPLHF.

The chain has TRBV7-8 and TRBJ1-1; D is unclear. This CDR3 is 16 amino acids long. Looked up from germline, CDR1 is SGHVS and CDR2 is FQNEAQ. Trimming cost V 7 bases and J 0 bases, with 18 bases left between them. CDR3 bases: TGTGCCAGCACCCTTACTACAACAGTAATGAACACTGAAGCTTTCTTT. As protein: CASTLTTTVMNTEAFF.

The V and J genes are TRBV30 and TRBJ2-1; 7 positions match TRBD1. The V and J ends lost 3 bases and 7 bases, in that order; junction bases with no gene match: 9. CDR3 length equals 14 residues. Looked up from germline, CDR1 is GTSNPN and CDR2 is SVGIG (reference sequence). Written as DNA, the CDR3 is TGTGCCTGGAGGGGGACAGAAAAGGGGAATGAGCAGTTCTTC. Residues: CAWRGTEKGNEQFF.

The chain is built from TRBV6-5 and TRBJ1-5; the D is unclear. The V and J ends lost 5 bases and 2 bases respectively, with 10 bases between them. The CDR3 spans 14 residues. CDR1 is MNHEY and CDR2 is SVGAGI in the germline V gene. CDR3 sequence: CASSQQRGNQPQHF. As DNA, the CDR3 is TGTGCCAGCAGTCAACAGAGGGGCAATCAGCCCCAGCATTTT.